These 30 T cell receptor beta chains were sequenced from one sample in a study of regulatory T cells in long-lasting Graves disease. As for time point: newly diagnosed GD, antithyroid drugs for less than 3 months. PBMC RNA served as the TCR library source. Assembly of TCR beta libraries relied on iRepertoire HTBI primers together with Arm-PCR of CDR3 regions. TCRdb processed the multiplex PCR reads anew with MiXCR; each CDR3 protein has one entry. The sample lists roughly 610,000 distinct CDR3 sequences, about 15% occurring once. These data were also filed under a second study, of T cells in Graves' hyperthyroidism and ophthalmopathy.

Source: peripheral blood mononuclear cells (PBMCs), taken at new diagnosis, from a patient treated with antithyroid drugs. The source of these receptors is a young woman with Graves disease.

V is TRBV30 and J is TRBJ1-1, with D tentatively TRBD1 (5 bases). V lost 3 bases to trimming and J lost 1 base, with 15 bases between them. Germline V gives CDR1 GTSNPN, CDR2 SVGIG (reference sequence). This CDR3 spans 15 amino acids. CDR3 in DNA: TGTGCCTGGAGGTATCGGGGACGGTCGAACACTGAAGCTTTCTTT. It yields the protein CAWRYRGRSNTEAFF.

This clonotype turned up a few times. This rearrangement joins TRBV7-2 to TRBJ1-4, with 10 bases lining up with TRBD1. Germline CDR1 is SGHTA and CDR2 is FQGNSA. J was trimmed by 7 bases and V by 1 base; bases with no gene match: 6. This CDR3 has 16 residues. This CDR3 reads CASSLGPTGGGEKLFF. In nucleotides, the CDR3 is TGTGCCAGCAGCTTAGGTCCGACAGGGGGCGGTGAAAAACTGTTTTTT.

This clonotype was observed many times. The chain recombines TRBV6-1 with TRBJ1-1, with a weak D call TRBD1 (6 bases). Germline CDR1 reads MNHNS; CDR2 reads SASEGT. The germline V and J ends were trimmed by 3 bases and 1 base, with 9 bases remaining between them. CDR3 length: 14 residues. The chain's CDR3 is CASSDRGWNTEAFF. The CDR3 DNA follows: TGTGCCAGCAGTGACAGGGGCTGGAACACTGAAGCTTTCTTT.

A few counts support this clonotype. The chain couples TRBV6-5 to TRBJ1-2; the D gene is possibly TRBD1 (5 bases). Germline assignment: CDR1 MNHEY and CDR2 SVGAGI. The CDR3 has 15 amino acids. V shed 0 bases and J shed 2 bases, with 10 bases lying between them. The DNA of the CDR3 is TGTGCCAGCAGTTACTCGGGGCAGCGGAACTATGGCTACACCTTC. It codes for CASSYSGQRNYGYTF.

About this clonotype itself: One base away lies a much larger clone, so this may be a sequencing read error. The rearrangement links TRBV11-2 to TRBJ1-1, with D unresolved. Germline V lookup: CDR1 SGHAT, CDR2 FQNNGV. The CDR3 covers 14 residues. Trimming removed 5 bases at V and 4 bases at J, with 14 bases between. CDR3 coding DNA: TGTGCCAGCAGCCCGCCCCCGATGAGCACTGAAGCTTTCTTT. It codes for CASSPPPMSTEAFF.

The CDR3 coding sequence is TGTGCCAGCAGTCAAGGACGGCGGTCGGGCACAGATACGCAGTATTTT. This sequence encodes CASSQGRRSGTDTQYF. The genes are TRBV6-1 and TRBJ2-3; D remains ambiguous. The germline gives CDR1 MNHNS, CDR2 SASEGT. The germline V and J ends were trimmed by 5 bases and 1 base, with 16 bases remaining between them. CDR3 size: 16 residues.

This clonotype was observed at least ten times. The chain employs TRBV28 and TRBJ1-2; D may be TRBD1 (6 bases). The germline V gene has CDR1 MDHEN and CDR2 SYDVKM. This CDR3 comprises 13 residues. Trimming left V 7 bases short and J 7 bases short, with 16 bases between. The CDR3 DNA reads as TGTGCCAGCACGGAAGGGGGTCCGTCTGGCTACACCTTC. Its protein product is CASTEGGPSGYTF.

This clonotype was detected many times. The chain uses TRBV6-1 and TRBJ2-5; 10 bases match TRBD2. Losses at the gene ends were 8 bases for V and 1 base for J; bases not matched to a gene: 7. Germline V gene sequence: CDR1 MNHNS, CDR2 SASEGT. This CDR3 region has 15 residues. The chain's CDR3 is CASQRTSGFQETQYF. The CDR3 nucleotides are TGTGCCAGCCAAAGGACTAGCGGATTCCAAGAGACCCAGTACTTC.

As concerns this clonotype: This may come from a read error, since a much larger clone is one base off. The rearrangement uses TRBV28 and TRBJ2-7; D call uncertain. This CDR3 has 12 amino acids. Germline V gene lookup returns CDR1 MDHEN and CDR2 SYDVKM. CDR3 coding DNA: TGTACCAGCAATCCCAATTCCTACGAGCAGTACTTC. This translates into CTSNPNSYEQYF.

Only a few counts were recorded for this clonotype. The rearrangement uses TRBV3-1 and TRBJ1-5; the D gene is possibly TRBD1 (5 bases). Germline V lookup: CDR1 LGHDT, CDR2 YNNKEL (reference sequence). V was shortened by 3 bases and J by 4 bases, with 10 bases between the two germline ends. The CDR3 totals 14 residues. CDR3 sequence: CASSQAGLNQPQHF. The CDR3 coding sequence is TGTGCCAGCAGCCAGGCAGGGTTAAATCAGCCCCAGCATTTT. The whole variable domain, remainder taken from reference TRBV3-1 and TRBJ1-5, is DTAVSQTPKYLVTQMGNDKSIKCEQNLGHDTMYWYKQDSKKFLKIMFSYNNKELIINETVPNRFSPKSPDKAHLNLHINSLELGDSAVYFCASSQAGLNQPQHFGDGTRLSIL.

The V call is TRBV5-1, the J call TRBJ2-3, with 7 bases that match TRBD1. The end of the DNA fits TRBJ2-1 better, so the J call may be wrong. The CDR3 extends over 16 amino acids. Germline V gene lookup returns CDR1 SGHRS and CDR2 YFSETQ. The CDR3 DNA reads TGCGCCAGCAGGCCCTCCGGGACAGTTACCTACAATGAGCAGTTCTTC. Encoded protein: CASRPSGTVTYNEQFF.

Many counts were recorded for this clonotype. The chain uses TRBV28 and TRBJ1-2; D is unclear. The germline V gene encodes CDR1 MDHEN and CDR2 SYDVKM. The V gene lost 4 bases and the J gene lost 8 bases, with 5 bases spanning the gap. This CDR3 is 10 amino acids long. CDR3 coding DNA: TGTGCCAGCAGTTCTTTAGGCTACACCTTC. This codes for CASSSLGYTF.

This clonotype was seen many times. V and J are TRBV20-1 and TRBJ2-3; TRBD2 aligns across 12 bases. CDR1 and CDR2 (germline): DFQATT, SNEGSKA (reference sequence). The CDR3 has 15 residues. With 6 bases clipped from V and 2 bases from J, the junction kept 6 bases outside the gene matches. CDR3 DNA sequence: TGCAGTGCCGAAAGACTAGCGGGAGACACAGATACGCAGTATTTT. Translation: CSAERLAGDTDTQYF.

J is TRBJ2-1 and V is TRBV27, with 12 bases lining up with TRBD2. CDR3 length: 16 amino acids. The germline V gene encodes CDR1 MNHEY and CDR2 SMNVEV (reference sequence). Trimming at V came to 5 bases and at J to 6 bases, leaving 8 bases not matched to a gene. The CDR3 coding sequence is TGTGCCAGCAGTCCTGTACTAGCGGGGGGTCCCAATGAGCAGTTCTTC. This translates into CASSPVLAGGPNEQFF.

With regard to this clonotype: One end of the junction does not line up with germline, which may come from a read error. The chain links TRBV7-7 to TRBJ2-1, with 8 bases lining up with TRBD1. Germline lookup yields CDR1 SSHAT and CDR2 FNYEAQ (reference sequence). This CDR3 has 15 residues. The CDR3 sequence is CASSLGGQGANEQFF. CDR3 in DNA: TGTGCTAGCAGCTTAGGAGGTCAGGGGGCGAATGAGCAGTTCTTC.

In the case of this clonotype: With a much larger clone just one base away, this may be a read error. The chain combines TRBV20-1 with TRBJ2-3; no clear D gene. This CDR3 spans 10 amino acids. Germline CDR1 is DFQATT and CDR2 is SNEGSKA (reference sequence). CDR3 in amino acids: CSAQENTQCF. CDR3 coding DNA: TGCAGTGCTCAAGAGAATACGCAGTGTTTT.

CDR3 bases: TGTGCCAGCAGCTTAAGCCTAATGAACAATGAGCAGTTCTTC. It translates to CASSLSLMNNEQFF. This chain joins TRBV13 and TRBJ2-1; D is undetermined. The germline CDR1 and CDR2 sequences are PRHDT and FYEKMQ (reference sequence). Deletions cut 2 bases from V and 5 bases from J, with 10 bases between. This CDR3 contains 14 residues.

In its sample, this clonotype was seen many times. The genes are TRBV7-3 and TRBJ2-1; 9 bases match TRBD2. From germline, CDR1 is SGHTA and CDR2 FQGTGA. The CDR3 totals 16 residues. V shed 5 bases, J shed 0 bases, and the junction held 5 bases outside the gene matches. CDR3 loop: CASSPLAGLSYNEQFF. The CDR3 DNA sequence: TGTGCCAGCAGCCCGCTAGCGGGACTCTCCTACAATGAGCAGTTCTTC. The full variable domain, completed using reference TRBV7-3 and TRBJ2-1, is GAGVSQTPSNKVTEKGKYVELRCDPISGHTALYWYRQSLGQGPEFLIYFQGTGAADDSGLPNDRFFAVRPEGSVSTLKIQRTERGDSAVYLCASSPLAGLSYNEQFFGPGTRLTVL.

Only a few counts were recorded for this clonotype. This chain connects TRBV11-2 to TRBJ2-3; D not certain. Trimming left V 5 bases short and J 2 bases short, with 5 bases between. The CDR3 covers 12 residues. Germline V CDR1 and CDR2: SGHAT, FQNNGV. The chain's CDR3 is CASSQNTDTQYF. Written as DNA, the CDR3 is TGTGCCAGCAGCCAGAACACAGATACGCAGTATTTT.

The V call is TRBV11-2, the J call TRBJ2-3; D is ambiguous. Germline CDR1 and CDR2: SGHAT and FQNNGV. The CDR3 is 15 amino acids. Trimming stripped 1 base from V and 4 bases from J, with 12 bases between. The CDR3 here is CASSLGTFLADTQYF. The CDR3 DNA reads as TGTGCCAGCAGCTTAGGGACCTTTTTAGCAGATACGCAGTATTTT.

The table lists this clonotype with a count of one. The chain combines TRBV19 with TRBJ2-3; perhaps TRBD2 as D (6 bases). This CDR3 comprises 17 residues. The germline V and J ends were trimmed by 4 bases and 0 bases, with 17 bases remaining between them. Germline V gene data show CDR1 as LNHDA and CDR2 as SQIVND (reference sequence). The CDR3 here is CASSTPQAAGSTDTQYF. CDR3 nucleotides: TGTGCCAGTAGTACCCCGCAAGCTGCGGGGAGCACAGATACGCAGTATTTT.

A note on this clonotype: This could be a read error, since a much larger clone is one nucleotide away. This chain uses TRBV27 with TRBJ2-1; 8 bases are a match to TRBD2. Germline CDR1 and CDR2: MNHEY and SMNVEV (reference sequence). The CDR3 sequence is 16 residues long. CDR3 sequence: CASGLSIGTSVYEQFF. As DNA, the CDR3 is TGTGCCAGCGGTTTATCGATTGGGACTAGTGTCTATGAGCAGTTCTTC.

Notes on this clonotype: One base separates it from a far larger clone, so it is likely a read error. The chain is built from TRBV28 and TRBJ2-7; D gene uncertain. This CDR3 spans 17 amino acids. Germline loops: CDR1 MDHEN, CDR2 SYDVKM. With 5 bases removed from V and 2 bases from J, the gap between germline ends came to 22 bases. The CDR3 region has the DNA TGTGCCAGCAGTGATGTAAGAAGGGCGGATGCTACCTACGAGCAGTACTTC. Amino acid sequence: CASSDVRRADATYEQYF.

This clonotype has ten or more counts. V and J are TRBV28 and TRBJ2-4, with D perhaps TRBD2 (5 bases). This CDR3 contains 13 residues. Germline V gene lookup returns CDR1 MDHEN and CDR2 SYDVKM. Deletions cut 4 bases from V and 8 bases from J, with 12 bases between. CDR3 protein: CASSSGLRDIQYF. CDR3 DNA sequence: TGTGCCAGCAGTTCCGGGTTGAGGGACATTCAGTACTTC.

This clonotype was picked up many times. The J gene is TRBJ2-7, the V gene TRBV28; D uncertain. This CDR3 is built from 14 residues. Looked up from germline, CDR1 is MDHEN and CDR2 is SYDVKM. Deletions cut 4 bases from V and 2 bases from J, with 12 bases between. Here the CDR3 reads CASSSQTFTYEQYF. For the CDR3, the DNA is TGTGCCAGCAGTTCCCAAACTTTTACCTACGAGCAGTACTTC.

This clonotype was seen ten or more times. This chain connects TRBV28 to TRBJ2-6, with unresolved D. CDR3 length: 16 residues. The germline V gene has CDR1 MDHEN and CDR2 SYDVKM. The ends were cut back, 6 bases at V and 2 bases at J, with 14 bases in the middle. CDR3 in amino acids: CASSPVGGAGANVLTF. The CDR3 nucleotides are TGTGCCAGCAGCCCTGTAGGCGGCGCTGGGGCCAACGTCCTGACTTTC. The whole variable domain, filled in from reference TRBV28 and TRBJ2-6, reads DVKVTQSSRYLVKRTGEKVFLECVQDMDHENMFWYRQDPGLGLRLIYFSYDVKMKEKGDIPEGYSVSREKKERFSLILESASTNQTSMYLCASSPVGGAGANVLTFGAGSRLTVL.

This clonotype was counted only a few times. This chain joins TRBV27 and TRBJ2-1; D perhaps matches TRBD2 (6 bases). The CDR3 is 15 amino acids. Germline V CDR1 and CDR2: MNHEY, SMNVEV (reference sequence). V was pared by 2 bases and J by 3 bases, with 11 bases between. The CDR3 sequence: CASSLRGIIYNEQFF. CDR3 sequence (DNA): TGTGCCAGCAGTTTACGCGGGATAATCTACAATGAGCAGTTCTTC.

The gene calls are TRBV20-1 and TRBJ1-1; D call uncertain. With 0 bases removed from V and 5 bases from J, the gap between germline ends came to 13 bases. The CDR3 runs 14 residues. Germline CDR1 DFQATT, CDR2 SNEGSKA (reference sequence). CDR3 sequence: CSARDSRGGTEAFF. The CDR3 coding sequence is TGCAGTGCTAGAGATTCCCGGGGAGGGACTGAAGCTTTCTTT.

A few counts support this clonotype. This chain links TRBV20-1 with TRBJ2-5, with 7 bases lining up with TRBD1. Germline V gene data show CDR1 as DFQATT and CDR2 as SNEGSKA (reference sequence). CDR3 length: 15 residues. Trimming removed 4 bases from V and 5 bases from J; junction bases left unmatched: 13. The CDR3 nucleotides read TGCAGTGCTACAGGGCCGGGACAGCCCTCTGAGACCCAGTACTTC. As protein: CSATGPGQPSETQYF.

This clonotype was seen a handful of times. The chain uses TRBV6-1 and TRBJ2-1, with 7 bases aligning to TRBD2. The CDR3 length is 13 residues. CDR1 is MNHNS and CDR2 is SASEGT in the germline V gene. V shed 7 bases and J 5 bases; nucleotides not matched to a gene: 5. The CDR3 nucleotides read TGTGCCAGCAAGCGGGAAGCCCACAATGAGCAGTTCTTC. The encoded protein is CASKREAHNEQFF.